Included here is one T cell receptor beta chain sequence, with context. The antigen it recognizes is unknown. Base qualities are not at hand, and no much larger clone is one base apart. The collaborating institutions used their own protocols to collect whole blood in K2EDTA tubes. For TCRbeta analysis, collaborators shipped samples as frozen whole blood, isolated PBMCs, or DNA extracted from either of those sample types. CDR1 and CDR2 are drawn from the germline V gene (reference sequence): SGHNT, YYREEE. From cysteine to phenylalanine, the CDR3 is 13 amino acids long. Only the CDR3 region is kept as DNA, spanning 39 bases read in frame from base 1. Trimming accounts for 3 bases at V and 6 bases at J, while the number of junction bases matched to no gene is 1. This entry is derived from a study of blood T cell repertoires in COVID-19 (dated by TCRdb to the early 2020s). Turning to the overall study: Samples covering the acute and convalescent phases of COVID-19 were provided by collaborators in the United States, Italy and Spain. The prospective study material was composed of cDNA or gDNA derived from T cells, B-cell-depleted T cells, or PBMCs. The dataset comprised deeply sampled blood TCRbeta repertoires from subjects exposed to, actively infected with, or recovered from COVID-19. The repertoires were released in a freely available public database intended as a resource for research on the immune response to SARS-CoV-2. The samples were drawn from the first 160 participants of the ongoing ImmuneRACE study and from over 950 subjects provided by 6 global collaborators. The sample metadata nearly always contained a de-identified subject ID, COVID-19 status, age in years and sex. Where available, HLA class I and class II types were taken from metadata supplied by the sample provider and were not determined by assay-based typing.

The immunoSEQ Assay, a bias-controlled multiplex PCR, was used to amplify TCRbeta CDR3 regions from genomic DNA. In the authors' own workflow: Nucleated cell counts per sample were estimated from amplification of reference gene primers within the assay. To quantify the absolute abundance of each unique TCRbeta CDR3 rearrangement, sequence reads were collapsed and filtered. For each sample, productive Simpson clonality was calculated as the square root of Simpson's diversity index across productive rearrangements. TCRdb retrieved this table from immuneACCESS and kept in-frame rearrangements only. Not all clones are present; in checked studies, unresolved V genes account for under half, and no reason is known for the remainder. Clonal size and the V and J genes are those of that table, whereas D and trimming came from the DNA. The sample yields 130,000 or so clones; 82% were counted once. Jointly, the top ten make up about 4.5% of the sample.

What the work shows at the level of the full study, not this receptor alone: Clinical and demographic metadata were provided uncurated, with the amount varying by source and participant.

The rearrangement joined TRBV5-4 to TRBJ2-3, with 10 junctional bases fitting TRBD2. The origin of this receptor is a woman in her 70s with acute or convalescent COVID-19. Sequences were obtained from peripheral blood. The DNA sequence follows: TGTGCCAGCAGCTCGACTAGCGGGGATACGCAGTATTTT. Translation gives CASSSTSGDTQYF.